The sequence of this TCR beta chain was determined in a study of blood T cell repertoires in COVID-19. Background on the study: Samples of COVID-19 (acute and convalescent) were obtained from the United States, Italy and Spain. Nucleic acid was either cDNA or gDNA, and it came from T cells, B-cell-depleted T cells, or PBMCs.

Unmatched junction bases numbered 4, after V lost 3 bases and J lost 1 base. CDR3 length: 15 amino acids. Germline loops: CDR1 DFQATT, CDR2 SNEGSKA (reference sequence). Original processing notes: Reference gene primer amplification gave estimated nucleated cell counts. Sequencing used immunoSEQ multiplex PCR; TCRdb keeps in-frame clones, though not all of them. That table is the source of V, J and clone size, and D and trimming were worked out from the DNA. The sample records 80,000 or so clones, around nine tenths being singletons. The sample consisted of peripheral blood. The gene calls are TRBV20-1 and TRBJ2-5; 11 nucleotides line up with TRBD2. The sequence was obtained from a woman aged 60-75 years with acute or convalescent COVID-19. Written as DNA, the CDR3 is TGCAGTGCTAGTCCTAGCGGGGGGTTCCAAGAGACCCAGTACTTC. This translates into CSASPSGGFQETQYF.